This T cell receptor beta chain was found in a study of OX40 agonist ivuxolimab in advanced cancers. Background on the study: Patients received ivuxolimab, an agonistic anti-OX40 (CD134) antibody.

Profiled with immunoSEQ multiplex PCR; TCRdb holds only in-frame clones, not every one. The data hold more than 65,000 clones, with about 88% observed a single time. The material sequenced was CD4+ or CD8+ T cells sorted from blood, taken in a trial of the OX40 agonist ivuxolimab. The source of this sequence is an adult with an advanced solid tumor such as melanoma, head and neck, liver or kidney cancer.

The CDR3: CASSLDRNGGYTF. CDR3 sequence (DNA): TGTGCCAGCAGCTTAGACAGGAACGGTGGCTACACCTTC. The chain couples TRBV7-2 to TRBJ1-2; possible D gene TRBD1, 5 bases. Per germline, CDR1 SGHTA and CDR2 FQGNSA. The CDR3 totals 13 residues. The V end was cut by 1 base, the J end by 7 bases, with 10 bases between.